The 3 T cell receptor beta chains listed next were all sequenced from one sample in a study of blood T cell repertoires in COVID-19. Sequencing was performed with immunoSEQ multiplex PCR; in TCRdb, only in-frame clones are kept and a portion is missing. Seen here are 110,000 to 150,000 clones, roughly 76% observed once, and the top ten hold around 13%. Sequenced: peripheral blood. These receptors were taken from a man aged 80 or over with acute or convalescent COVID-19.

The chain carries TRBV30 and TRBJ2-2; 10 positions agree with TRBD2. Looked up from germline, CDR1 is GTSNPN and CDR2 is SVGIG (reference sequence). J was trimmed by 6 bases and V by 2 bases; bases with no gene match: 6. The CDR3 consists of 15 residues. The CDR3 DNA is TGTGCCTGGAGTATCAGCGGGGGGGCCCCCGGGGAGCTGTTTTTT. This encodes CAWSISGGAPGELFF.

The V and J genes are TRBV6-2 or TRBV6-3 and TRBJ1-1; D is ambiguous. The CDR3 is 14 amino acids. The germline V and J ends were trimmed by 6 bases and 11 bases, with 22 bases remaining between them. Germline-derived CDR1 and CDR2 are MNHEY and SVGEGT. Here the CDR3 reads CASRPSKGRGTAFF. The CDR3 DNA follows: TGTGCCAGCAGGCCTTCAAAAGGTCGGGGAACGGCTTTCTTT.

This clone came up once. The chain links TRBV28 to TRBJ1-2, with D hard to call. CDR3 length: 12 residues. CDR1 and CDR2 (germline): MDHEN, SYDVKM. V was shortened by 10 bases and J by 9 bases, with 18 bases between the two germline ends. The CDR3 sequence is CATSRASARYTF. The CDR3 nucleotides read TGTGCCACTAGCCGCGCCAGCGCCCGCTACACCTTC.